Sequencing of this TCR beta chain was carried out in a study of T cells after yellow fever vaccination. Study results and caveats: Most primary-vaccination clones recurred post-booster (approximately 95% CD4, over 70% CD8).

As regards this clonotype: Its antigen is not identified.

TCRdb re-derived calls from the 5' RACE reads in MiXCR, one entry per CDR3 protein. This sample yields roughly 120,000 distinct CDR3 sequences, of which around 6.7% are seen a single time; roughly 2.5% belongs to the top ten. V lost 3 bases and J lost 8; bases outside the gene matches: 8. The CDR3 loop spans 15 amino acids. Per the germline V gene, CDR1 is LGHDT and CDR2 is YNNKEL (reference sequence). The receptor was isolated from a man aged 18 to 29 who received the YFV17D yellow fever vaccine. The J gene is TRBJ1-4, the V gene TRBV3-1, with 8 bases fitting TRBD1. Sequencing was performed on CD4+ T cells sorted from PBMCs, taken about 41 days after the first yellow fever vaccination. CDR3 in amino acids: CASSHPGTGREKLFF. The CDR3 coding sequence is TGTGCCAGCAGCCACCCCGGGACAGGCCGGGAAAAACTGTTTTTT.